These 21 T cell receptor beta chains were all obtained from the same sample, sequenced in a study of CD8+ T cells in alopecia areata. Treatment of the sample: oral pan-JAK inhibitor, 5-10 mg twice daily. Extracted from the samples, RNA was reverse transcribed into cDNA to serve as the sequencing template. Assay used: immunoSEQ multiplex PCR; TCRdb lists only in-frame clones, some missing. The sample comprises roughly 250,000 clones, roughly 60% of which are singletons, and 0.93% rests with the top ten. This specimen was CD4+ T cells sorted from blood, taken around week 54, from a patient treated with tofacitinib. These TCRs come from a human donor with alopecia areata.

This rearrangement joins TRBV30 to TRBJ2-2; a weak D match, TRBD1 (6 bases). The CDR3 extends over 13 amino acids. Trimming left V 2 bases short and J 6 bases short, with 10 bases between. Per germline, CDR1 GTSNPN and CDR2 SVGIG (reference sequence). The CDR3 DNA follows: TGTGCCTGGAGTCCACAGGGTTCCGGGGAGCTGTTTTTT. Encoded protein: CAWSPQGSGELFF.

The CDR3 sequence is CASTPWSNQPQHF. For the CDR3, the DNA is TGTGCCAGCACCCCTTGGTCCAATCAGCCCCAGCATTTT. The rearrangement joins TRBV2 to TRBJ1-5; no clear D gene. V was cut by 7 bases and J by 3 bases, with 10 bases left in between. CDR1 and CDR2 (germline): SNHLY, FYNNEI. This CDR3 spans 13 amino acids. Complete variable domain (other parts from reference TRBV2 and TRBJ1-5): EPEVTQTPSHQVTQMGQEVILRCVPISNHLYFYWYRQILGQKVEFLVSFYNNEISEKSEIFDDQFSVERPDGSNFTLKIRSTKLEDSAMYFCASTPWSNQPQHFGDGTRLSIL.

This clone has only a few counts. The chain uses TRBV7-6 and TRBJ1-3; TRBD1 matches at 11 bases. V shed 7 bases and J 2 bases; nucleotides not matched to a gene: 7. Germline V gene data show CDR1 as SGHVS and CDR2 as FNYEAQ. The CDR3 contains 16 residues. DNA of the CDR3: TGTGCCAGCACCACCGGGACAGGGGGACCTGGAAACACCATATATTTT. Translation gives CASTTGTGGPGNTIYF.

V usage is TRBV30 and J usage is TRBJ1-1; 7 bases agree with TRBD1. Germline V gene lookup returns CDR1 GTSNPN and CDR2 SVGIG (reference sequence). V shed 0 bases and J 5 bases; nucleotides not matched to a gene: 6. The CDR3 covers 14 residues. CDR3 residues: CAWSVGRGETEAFF. As DNA, the CDR3 is TGTGCCTGGAGTGTAGGCAGGGGGGAAACTGAAGCTTTCTTT.

A few counts support this clone. The J gene is TRBJ1-1, the V gene TRBV12-5; no reliable D call. The CDR3 covers 11 residues. Germline V gene sequence: CDR1 LGHNT, CDR2 FRNRAP. Trimming shortened V by 6 bases and J by 1 base, and 3 bases separated the two germline ends. The CDR3 sequence: CASGRNTEAFF. As DNA, the CDR3 is TGTGCTAGTGGCAGGAACACTGAAGCTTTCTTT.

The genes are TRBV5-1 and TRBJ2-7; weak D call: TRBD1 (5 bases). Germline values: CDR1 SGHRS, CDR2 YFSETQ. There are 14 residues in the CDR3. Trimming stripped 2 bases from V and 5 bases from J, with 14 bases between. The CDR3 loop is CASSLTAGNDEQYF. CDR3 DNA: TGCGCCAGCAGCTTAACGGCAGGGAACGACGAGCAGTACTTC.

The chain joins TRBV25-1 to TRBJ1-2; D gene uncertain. CDR3 length: 13 residues. Germline V lookup: CDR1 MGHDK, CDR2 SYGVNS. The ends were cut back, 1 base at V and 8 bases at J, with 11 bases in the middle. This CDR3 is CASSELVGSGYTF. DNA for the CDR3: TGTGCCAGCAGTGAATTGGTTGGGAGCGGCTACACCTTC.

J is TRBJ1-1 and V is TRBV29-1; no definite D call. Germline CDR1 reads SQVTM; CDR2 reads ANQGSEA. V lost 6 bases and J 0 bases, leaving 11 bases between the germline ends. This CDR3 has 13 amino acids. The CDR3 loop reads CSVEVSMNTEAFF. The CDR3 DNA is TGCAGCGTCGAGGTATCCATGAACACTGAAGCTTTCTTT.

The J gene is TRBJ2-7, the V gene TRBV30; 8 bases align to TRBD2. V lost 4 bases, J lost 5 bases, and 7 bases stayed unmatched. CDR3 size: 13 residues. Germline values: CDR1 GTSNPN, CDR2 SVGIG (reference sequence). The CDR3 coding sequence is TGTGCCTGGATGGCGGGGGGTTCCCACGAGCAGTACTTC. Encoded protein: CAWMAGGSHEQYF. Based on the CDR3 plus reference TRBV30 and TRBJ2-7, the full variable domain is SQTIHQWPATLVQPVGSPLSLECTVEGTSNPNLYWYRQAAGRGLQLLFYSVGIGQISSEVPQNLSASRPQDRQFILSSKKLLLSDSGFYLCAWMAGGSHEQYFGPGTRLTVT.

This chain uses TRBV6-6 with TRBJ2-5; D might be TRBD2 (6 bases). Germline V gene sequence: CDR1 MNHNY, CDR2 SVGAGI (reference sequence). Trimming removed 3 bases from V and 3 bases from J, with 8 bases in between. The CDR3 has 13 amino acids. The CDR3 sequence: CASSYRGEETQYF. For the CDR3, the DNA is TGTGCCAGCAGTTATCGCGGGGAAGAGACCCAGTACTTC.

This clone was found many times. The chain couples TRBV30 to TRBJ1-2; 10 nucleotides align to TRBD1. The junction had 5 bases not matched to a gene; V was cut back by 0 bases and J by 4 bases. The CDR3 contains 15 residues. Per the germline V gene, CDR1 is GTSNPN and CDR2 is SVGIG (reference sequence). The CDR3: CAWSVLRTGGYGYTF. DNA of the CDR3: TGTGCCTGGAGTGTTTTACGGACAGGGGGCTATGGCTACACCTTC.

This clone was picked up a small number of times. The chain carries TRBV5-1 and TRBJ2-1; D is unclear. V gave up 4 bases and J gave up 5 bases, with 13 bases separating them. The V gene's germline CDR1 is SGHRS and CDR2 YFSETQ. The CDR3 consists of 14 residues. The CDR3: CASSGNTDDNEQFF. As DNA, the CDR3 is TGCGCCAGCAGCGGAAACACGGACGACAATGAGCAGTTCTTC.

The J gene is TRBJ2-3, the V gene TRBV25-1; unclear D gene. This CDR3 spans 13 amino acids. Germline V gene lookup returns CDR1 MGHDK and CDR2 SYGVNS. V gave up 4 bases and J gave up 4 bases, with 9 bases separating them. Here the CDR3 reads CASSVIGADTQYF. The CDR3, as DNA: TGTGCCAGCAGTGTGATTGGGGCAGATACGCAGTATTTT.

The rearrangement links TRBV6-6 to TRBJ1-2, with TRBD1 matching over 8 bases. Trimming cost V 7 bases and J 3 bases; bases outside gene matches: 13. This CDR3 has 16 amino acids. Germline assignment: CDR1 MNHNY and CDR2 SVGAGI (reference sequence). CDR3 loop: CASTYLGAGGYYGYTF. The CDR3 DNA sequence: TGTGCCAGCACCTACCTAGGGGCAGGGGGCTACTATGGCTACACCTTC.

The chain is built from TRBV5-1 and TRBJ2-5; D possibly uses TRBD1 or TRBD2 (6 bases each). CDR3 length: 13 amino acids. Germline V gene sequence: CDR1 SGHRS, CDR2 YFSETQ. V lost 2 bases and J lost 5, with 10 bases in between. DNA for the CDR3: TGCGCCAGCAGCTTAACAGGGAGGGAGACCCAGTACTTC. Protein product: CASSLTGRETQYF.

The V call is TRBV7-3, the J call TRBJ1-1; D possibly corresponds to TRBD1 (6 bases). Trimming shortened V by 5 bases and J by 10 bases, and 14 bases separated the two germline ends. Germline values: CDR1 SGHTA, CDR2 FQGTGA. The CDR3 runs 12 residues. CDR3 sequence: CASSPGGRGAFF. In DNA form, the CDR3 reads TGTGCCAGCAGCCCTGGGGGGCGAGGAGCTTTCTTT.

This chain links TRBV29-1 with TRBJ2-7; TRBD1 agrees at 12 bases. V lost 6 bases to trimming and J lost 7 bases; unmatched junction nucleotides: 10. The CDR3 extends over 14 amino acids. Germline CDR1 and CDR2: SQVTM and ANQGSEA. The CDR3 DNA reads TGCAGCGTGGGACAGGGGGCCGGTTCGAGGGAGCAGTACTTC. It yields the protein CSVGQGAGSREQYF.

The chain recombines TRBV5-4 with TRBJ2-3; maybe TRBD2 (6 bases). CDR3 length: 12 amino acids. Deletions cut 3 bases from V and 4 bases from J, with 6 bases between. Germline V gene data show CDR1 as SGHNT and CDR2 as YYREEE (reference sequence). The chain's CDR3 is CASSWGADTQYF. In DNA, the CDR3 is TGTGCCAGCAGCTGGGGGGCAGATACGCAGTATTTT.

The V and J genes are TRBV27 and TRBJ1-2, with D tentatively TRBD1 (6 bases). Trimming removed 6 bases at V and 4 bases at J, with 21 bases between. The CDR3 has 16 amino acids. CDR1 is MNHEY, CDR2 SMNVEV, per germline (reference sequence). CDR3 protein: CASSLKGETGAYGYTF. DNA for the CDR3: TGTGCCAGCAGCTTAAAAGGGGAGACAGGCGCCTATGGCTACACCTTC.

CDR3 in amino acids: CAWSVPGQGANYGYTF. Written as DNA, the CDR3 is TGTGCCTGGAGTGTACCGGGACAGGGGGCGAACTATGGCTACACCTTC. The chain carries TRBV30 and TRBJ1-2, with 12 bases aligning to TRBD1. This CDR3 is built from 16 residues. Trimming removed 0 bases from V and 2 bases from J; junction bases left unmatched: 4. Per germline, CDR1 GTSNPN and CDR2 SVGIG (reference sequence).

The chain joins TRBV9 to TRBJ2-1; D perhaps matches TRBD1 (5 bases). The CDR3 is made up of 15 amino acids. Germline lookup yields CDR1 SGDLS and CDR2 YYNGEE. V lost 0 bases and J 1 base, leaving 8 bases between the germline ends. The CDR3 region has the DNA TGTGCCAGCAGCGTAGCAGGGTTGTCCTACAATGAGCAGTTCTTC. It is translated as CASSVAGLSYNEQFF.